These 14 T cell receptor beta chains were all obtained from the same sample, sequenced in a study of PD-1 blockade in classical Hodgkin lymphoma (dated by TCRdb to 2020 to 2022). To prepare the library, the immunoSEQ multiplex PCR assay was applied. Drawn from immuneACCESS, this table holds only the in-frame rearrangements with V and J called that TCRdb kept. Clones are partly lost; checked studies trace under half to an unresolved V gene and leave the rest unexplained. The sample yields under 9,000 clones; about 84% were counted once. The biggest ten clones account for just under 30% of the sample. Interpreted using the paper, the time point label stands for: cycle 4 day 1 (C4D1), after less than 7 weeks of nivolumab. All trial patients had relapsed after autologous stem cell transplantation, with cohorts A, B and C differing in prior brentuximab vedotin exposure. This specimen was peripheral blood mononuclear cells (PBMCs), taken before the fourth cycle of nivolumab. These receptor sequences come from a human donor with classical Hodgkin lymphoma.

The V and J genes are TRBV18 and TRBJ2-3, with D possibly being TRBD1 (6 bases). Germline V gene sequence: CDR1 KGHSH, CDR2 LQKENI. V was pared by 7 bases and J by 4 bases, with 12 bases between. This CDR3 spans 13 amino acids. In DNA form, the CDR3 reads TGTGCCAGCTGTAATCAGGGGTCAGATACGCAGTATTTT. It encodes CASCNQGSDTQYF.

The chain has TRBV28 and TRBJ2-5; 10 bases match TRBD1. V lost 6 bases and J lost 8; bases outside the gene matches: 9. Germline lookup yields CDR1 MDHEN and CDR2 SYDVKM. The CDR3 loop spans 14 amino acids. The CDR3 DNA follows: TGTGCCAGCAGCTTGGACAGGGGGATTAGTACCCAGTACTTC. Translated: CASSLDRGISTQYF.

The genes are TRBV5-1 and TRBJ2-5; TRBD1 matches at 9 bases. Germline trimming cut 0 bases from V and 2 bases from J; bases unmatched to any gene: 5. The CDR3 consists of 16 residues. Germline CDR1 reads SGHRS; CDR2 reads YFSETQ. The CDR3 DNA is TGCGCCAGCAGCTTGGGTCCCGGGACAGGGCAAGAGACCCAGTACTTC. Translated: CASSLGPGTGQETQYF.

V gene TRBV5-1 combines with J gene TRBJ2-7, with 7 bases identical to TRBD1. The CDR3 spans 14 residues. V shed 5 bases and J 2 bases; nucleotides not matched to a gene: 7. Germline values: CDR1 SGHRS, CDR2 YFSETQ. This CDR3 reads CASSGQGVAYEQYF. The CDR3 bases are TGCGCCAGCAGTGGTCAGGGGGTGGCCTACGAGCAGTACTTC. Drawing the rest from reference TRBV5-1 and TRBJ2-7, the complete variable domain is KAGVTQTPRYLIKTRGQQVTLSCSPISGHRSVSWYQQTPGQGLQFLFEYFSETQRNKGNFPGRFSGRQFSNSRSEMNVSTLELGDSALYLCASSGQGVAYEQYFGPGTRLTVT.

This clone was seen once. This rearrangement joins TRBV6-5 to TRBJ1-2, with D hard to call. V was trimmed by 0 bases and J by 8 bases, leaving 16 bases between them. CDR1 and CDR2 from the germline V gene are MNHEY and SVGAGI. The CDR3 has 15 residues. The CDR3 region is CASSYSTTPRIGYTF. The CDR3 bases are TGTGCCAGCAGTTACTCGACCACCCCTCGGATAGGCTACACCTTC.

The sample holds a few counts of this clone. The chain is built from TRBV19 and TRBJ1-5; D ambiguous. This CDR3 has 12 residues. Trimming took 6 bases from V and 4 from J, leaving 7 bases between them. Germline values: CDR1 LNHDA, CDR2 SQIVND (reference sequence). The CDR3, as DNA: TGTGCCAGTAGACTGGGAAATCAGCCCCAGCATTTT. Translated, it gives CASRLGNQPQHF.

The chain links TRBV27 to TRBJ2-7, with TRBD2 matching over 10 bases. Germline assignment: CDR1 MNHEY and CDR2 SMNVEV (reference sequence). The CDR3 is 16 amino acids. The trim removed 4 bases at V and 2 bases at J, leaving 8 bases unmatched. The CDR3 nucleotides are TGTGCCAGCAGTTCCAGAGCGGGGGGGGGTACCTACGAGCAGTACTTC. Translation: CASSSRAGGGTYEQYF.

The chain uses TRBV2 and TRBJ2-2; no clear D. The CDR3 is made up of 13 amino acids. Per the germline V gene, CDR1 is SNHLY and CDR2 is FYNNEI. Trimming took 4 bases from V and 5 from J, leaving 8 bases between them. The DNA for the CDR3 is TGTGCCAGCAGTGGTAGGGCTACCGGGGAGCTGTTTTTT. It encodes CASSGRATGELFF.

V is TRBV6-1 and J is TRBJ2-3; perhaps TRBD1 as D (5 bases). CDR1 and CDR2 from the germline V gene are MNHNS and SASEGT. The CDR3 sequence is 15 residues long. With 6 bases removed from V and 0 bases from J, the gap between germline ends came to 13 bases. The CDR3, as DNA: TGTGCCAGCAGCTTAGACAGCCTTAGCACAGATACGCAGTATTTT. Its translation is CASSLDSLSTDTQYF.

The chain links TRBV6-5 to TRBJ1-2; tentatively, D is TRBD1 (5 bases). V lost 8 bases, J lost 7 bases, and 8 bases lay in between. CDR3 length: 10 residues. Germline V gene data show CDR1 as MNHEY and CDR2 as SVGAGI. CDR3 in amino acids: CASWGGGYTF. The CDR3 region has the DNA TGTGCCAGCTGGGGGGGTGGCTACACCTTC.

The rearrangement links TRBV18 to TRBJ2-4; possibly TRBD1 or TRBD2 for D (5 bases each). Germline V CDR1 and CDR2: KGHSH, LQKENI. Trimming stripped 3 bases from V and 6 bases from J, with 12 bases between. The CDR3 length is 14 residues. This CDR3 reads CASSPLGTSNIQYF. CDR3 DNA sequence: TGTGCCAGCTCACCCCTTGGGACCTCAAACATTCAGTACTTC.

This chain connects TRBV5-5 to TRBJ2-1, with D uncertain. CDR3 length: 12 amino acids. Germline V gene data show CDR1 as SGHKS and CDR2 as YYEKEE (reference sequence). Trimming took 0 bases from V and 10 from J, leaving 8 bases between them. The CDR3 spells CASSLGSSEQFF. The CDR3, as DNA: TGTGCCAGCAGCTTGGGTAGCAGCGAGCAGTTCTTC.

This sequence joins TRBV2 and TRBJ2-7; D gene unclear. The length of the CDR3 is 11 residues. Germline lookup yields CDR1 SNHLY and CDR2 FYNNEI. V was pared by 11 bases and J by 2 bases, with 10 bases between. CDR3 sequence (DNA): TGTGCCGCGGCAGGTACCTACGAGCAGTACTTC. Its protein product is CAAAGTYEQYF.

In DNA, the CDR3 is TGTGCCAGCTCACCACCAGGGGGAACCTACGAGCAGTACTTC. Amino acid sequence: CASSPPGGTYEQYF. The chain links TRBV18 to TRBJ2-7; a possible D gene is TRBD1 (6 bases). Germline V gene sequence: CDR1 KGHSH, CDR2 LQKENI. Trimming left V 0 bases short and J 2 bases short, with 8 bases between. The CDR3 length is 14 residues.